The source of this T cell receptor (beta chain) is a study of CD8 T cells in Susac syndrome. Study summary: Sequenced Susac syndrome patients included roughly 6 with clinically active disease and fewer than 10 in remission. Intravenous immunoglobulin alone or corticosteroids were being given to patients with Susac syndrome at blood draw, unless they were therapy-naive. Notes on the study in general: In total CD8+ repertoires, some 15 Susac-specific public clones were found, and five or six in CD8+ TEMRA repertoires.

After removal of 2 bases from V and 5 bases from J, the junction contained 4 bases not matched to a gene. CDR1 SNHLY and CDR2 FYNNEI come from the germline V gene. This CDR3 contains 15 residues. RNA was extracted with the RNeasy kit, and a quantity of roughly 0.45 to 1 ug was reverse transcribed using random hexamers. A single record per CDR3 protein comes from TCRdb applying MiXCR to the immunoSEQ multiplex PCR reads. In the table there are fewer than 90,000 distinct CDR3 sequences, roughly 94% of which are singletons. On this clonotype: The antigen is undetermined.

The V call is TRBV2, the J call TRBJ2-7; 12 bases line up with TRBD2. The specimen sequenced was CD8+ T cells from PBMCs. The source of this sequence is a human donor with Susac syndrome. DNA of the CDR3: TGTGCCAGCAGTGAACTAGCGGGAGGGCTACACGAGCAGTACTTC. Its protein product is CASSELAGGLHEQYF.